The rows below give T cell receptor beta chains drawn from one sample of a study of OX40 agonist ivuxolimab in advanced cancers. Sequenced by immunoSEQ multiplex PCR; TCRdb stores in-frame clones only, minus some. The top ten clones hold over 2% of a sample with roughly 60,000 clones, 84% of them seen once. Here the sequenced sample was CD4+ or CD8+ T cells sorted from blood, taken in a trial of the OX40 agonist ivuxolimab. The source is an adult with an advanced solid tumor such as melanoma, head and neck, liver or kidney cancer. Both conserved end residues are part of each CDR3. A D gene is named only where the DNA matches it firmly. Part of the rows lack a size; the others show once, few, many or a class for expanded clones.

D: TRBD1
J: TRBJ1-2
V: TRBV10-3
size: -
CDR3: CAISEGQGASGYTF
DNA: TGTGCCATCAGCGAGGGACAGGGGGCCAGTGGCTACACCTTC

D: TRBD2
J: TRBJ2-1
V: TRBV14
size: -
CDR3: CASSHLTGLAGDEQFF
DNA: TGTGCCAGCAGCCATCTCACGGGTCTAGCGGGGGATGAGCAGTTCTTC

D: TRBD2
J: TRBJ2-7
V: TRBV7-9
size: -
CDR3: CASSQTTSAKDEQYF
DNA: TGTGCCAGCAGCCAGACGACTAGCGCGAAGGACGAGCAGTACTTC

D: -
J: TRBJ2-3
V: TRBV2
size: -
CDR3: CASSEALRRDTQYF
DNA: TGTGCCAGCAGTGAAGCGCTTCGGCGAGATACGCAGTATTTT

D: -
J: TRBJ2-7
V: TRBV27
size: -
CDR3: CASSLVGPYEQYF
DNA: TGTGCCAGCAGTTTAGTGGGGCCCTACGAGCAGTACTTC

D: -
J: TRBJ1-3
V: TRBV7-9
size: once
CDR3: CASSSGTPSGNTIYF
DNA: TGTGCCAGCAGCTCCGGGACACCCTCTGGAAACACCATATATTTT

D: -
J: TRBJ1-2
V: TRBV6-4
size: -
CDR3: CASSDRDGYTF
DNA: TGTGCCAGCAGTGACAGGGATGGCTACACCTTC

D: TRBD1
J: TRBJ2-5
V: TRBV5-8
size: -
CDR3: CASSLRGLGETQYF
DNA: TGTGCCAGCAGCTTAAGGGGGCTTGGAGAGACCCAGTACTTC

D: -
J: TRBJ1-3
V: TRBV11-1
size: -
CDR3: CASSSFARGSSGNTIYF
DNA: TGTGCCAGCAGCTCATTTGCCAGGGGAAGTTCTGGAAACACCATATATTTT

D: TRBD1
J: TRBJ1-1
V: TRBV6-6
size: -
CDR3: CASSQGVHMNTEAFF
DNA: TGTGCCAGCAGCCAGGGGGTCCACATGAACACTGAAGCTTTCTTT

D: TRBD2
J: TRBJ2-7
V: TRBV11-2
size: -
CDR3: CASGRTSGPYEQYF
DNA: TGTGCCAGCGGACGAACTAGCGGACCCTACGAGCAGTACTTC

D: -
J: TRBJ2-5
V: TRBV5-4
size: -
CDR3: CASSLWGGRTQYF
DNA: TGTGCCAGCTCCTTGTGGGGCGGTAGGACCCAGTACTTC

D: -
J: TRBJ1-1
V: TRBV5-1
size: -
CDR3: CASSRTNTEAFF
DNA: TGCGCCAGCAGCCGAACAAACACTGAAGCTTTCTTT

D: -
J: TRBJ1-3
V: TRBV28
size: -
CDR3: CASSSYSGNTIYF
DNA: TGTGCCAGCAGTTCCTACTCTGGAAACACCATATATTTT

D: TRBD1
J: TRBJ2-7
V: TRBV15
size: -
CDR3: CATSRDQDRVYF
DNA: TGTGCCACCAGCAGAGACCAAGACAGGGTATACTTC

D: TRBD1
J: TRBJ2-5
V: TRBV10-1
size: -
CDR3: CASSESAGGETQYF
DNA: TGCGCCAGCAGTGAGTCGGCAGGGGGAGAGACCCAGTACTTC

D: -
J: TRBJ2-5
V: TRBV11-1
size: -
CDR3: CASSLNRGGGTQYF
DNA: TGTGCCAGCAGCTTAAACAGGGGAGGAGGGACCCAGTACTTC

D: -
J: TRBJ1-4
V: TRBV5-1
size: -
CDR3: CASSPGLGSEKLFF
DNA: TGCGCCAGCAGCCCTGGCCTGGGGAGTGAAAAACTGTTTTTT

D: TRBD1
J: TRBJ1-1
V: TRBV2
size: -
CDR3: CATSGTGQGEAFF
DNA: TGTGCCACCTCGGGGACAGGGCAGGGTGAAGCTTTCTTT

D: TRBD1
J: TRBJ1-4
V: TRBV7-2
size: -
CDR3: CASSQQGWGEKLFF
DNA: TGTGCCAGCAGCCAACAGGGGTGGGGAGAAAAACTGTTTTTT

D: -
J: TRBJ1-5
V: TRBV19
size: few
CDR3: CASSPAGGPRQPQHF
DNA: TGTGCCAGTAGTCCAGCCGGGGGCCCCCGCCAGCCCCAGCATTTT

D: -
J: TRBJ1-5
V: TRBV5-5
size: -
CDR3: CASSLSQGRESNQPQHF
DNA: TGTGCCAGCAGCTTGTCTCAGGGGAGAGAGAGCAATCAGCCCCAGCATTTT

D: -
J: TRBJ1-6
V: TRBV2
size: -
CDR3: CASSAERGQNAPLHF
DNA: TGTGCCAGCAGTGCGGAGAGGGGACAAAATGCACCCCTCCACTTT

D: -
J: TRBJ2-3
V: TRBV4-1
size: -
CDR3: CASSRGGGTDTQYF
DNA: TGCGCCAGCAGCCGAGGGGGGGGCACAGATACGCAGTATTTT